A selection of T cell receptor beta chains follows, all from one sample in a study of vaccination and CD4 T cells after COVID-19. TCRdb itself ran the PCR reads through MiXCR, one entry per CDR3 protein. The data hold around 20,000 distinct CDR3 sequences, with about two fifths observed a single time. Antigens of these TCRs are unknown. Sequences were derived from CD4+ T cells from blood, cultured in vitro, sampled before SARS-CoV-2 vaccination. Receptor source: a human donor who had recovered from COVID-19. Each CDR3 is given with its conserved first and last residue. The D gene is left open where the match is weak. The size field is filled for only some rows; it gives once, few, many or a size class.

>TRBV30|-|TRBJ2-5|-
CAWSVLASQETQYF
TGTGCCTGGAGTGTCTTGGCAAGCCAAGAGACCCAGTACTTC
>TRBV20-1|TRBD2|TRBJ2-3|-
CSARTGLAGPTDTQYF
TGCAGTGCTAGGACCGGACTAGCGGGACCCACAGATACGCAGTATTTT
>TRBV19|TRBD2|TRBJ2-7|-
CASSMTSGALYEQYF
TGTGCCAGTAGTATGACTAGCGGAGCCCTCTACGAGCAGTACTTC
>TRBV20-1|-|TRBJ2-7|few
CSAAWATYEQYF
TGCAGTGCTGCTTGGGCCACCTACGAGCAGTACTTC
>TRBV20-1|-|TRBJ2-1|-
CSARDLGAIAGEQFF
TGCAGTGCTAGAGATTTGGGGGCGATAGCCGGTGAGCAGTTCTTC
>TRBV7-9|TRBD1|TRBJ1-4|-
CASSFTGGTEKLFF
TGTGCCAGCAGCTTTACAGGGGGTACTGAAAAACTGTTTTTT
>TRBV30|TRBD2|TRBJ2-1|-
CAWIPGLADYNEQFF
TGTGCCTGGATACCTGGACTAGCGGACTACAATGAGCAGTTCTTC
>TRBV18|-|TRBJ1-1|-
CASSPTVWGTEAFF
TGTGCCAGCTCACCGACGGTTTGGGGAACTGAAGCTTTCTTT
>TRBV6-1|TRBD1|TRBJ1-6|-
CASSRQGGSPLHF
TGTGCCAGCAGCCGACAGGGGGGTTCACCCCTCCACTTT
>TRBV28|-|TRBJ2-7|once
CASNGRALSSYEQYF
TGTGCCAGCAATGGTAGGGCCCTCAGTTCCTACGAGCAGTACTTC
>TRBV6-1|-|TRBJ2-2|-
CASRWGVWGGNTGELFF
TGTGCCAGCAGATGGGGGGTATGGGGGGGCAACACCGGGGAGCTGTTTTTT
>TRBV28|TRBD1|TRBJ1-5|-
CASRTGVGNQPQHF
TGTGCCAGCAGGACAGGGGTCGGCAATCAGCCCCAGCATTTT
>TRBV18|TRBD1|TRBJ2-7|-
CASSRDRGRDYEQYF
TGTGCCAGCTCACGGGACAGGGGGCGCGACTACGAGCAGTACTTC
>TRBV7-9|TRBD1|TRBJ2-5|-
CASSLWPRGHEETQYF
TGTGCCAGCAGCTTATGGCCCAGGGGGCATGAAGAGACCCAGTACTTC
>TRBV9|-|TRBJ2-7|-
CASSVGPGLVGEQYF
TGTGCCAGCAGCGTAGGTCCCGGTTTGGTCGGCGAGCAGTACTTC
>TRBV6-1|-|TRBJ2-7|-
CASPSDSRREQYF
TGTGCCAGCCCCTCTGACAGTCGTCGCGAGCAGTACTTC
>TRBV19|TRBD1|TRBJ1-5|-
CASSIPGQGARQPQHF
TGTGCCAGTAGTATTCCGGGACAGGGGGCAAGGCAGCCCCAGCATTTT
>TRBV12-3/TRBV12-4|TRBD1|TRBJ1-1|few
CASSPRTGGWGAFF
TGTGCCAGCAGTCCCCGGACAGGGGGCTGGGGAGCTTTCTTT